The 15 T cell receptor beta chains reported below all come from one sample, sequenced in a study of beta chain features in type 1 diabetes. The authors reverse transcribed all of the isolated RNA, so sequencing captured expressed TCRB transcripts. Some clones are missing from TCRdb's copy, which holds only in-frame ones; the method was immunoSEQ multiplex PCR. The sample has about 390,000 clones, roughly 9.8% seen once. Their cognate antigens are unknown. Whole-study results and caveats: TCRB CDR3 length was moderately but significantly reduced in all four CD4+ subsets of Type 1 diabetes patients.

The material sequenced was central memory CD4+ T cells from blood. The origin of the receptors is a man aged 25 to 40 with type 1 diabetes.

The CDR3 DNA sequence: TGTGCCAGCTCACCATGGCAGGGGGCTACTGAAGCTTTCTTT. Translated, it gives CASSPWQGATEAFF. The chain links TRBV18 to TRBJ1-1; 8 bases are shared with TRBD1. The J segment lost 5 bases and the V segment lost 2 bases, leaving 4 bases of the junction unmatched. The CDR3 length is 14 residues. Germline CDR1 is KGHSH and CDR2 is LQKENI.

In its sample, this clone was seen a few times. V and J are TRBV4-2 and TRBJ2-6; 8 positions agree with TRBD1. Losses at the gene ends were 5 bases for V and 4 bases for J; bases not matched to a gene: 7. The CDR3 contains 16 residues. Germline CDR1 LGHNA, CDR2 YNFKEQ. CDR3 nucleotides: TGTGCCAGCAGCGCCCGACAGGGGCCCGGGGCCAACGTCCTGACTTTC. It codes for CASSARQGPGANVLTF.

The rearrangement links TRBV5-1 to TRBJ1-5; TRBD1 matches 7 bases. The CDR3 loop spans 14 amino acids. Germline trimming cut 4 bases from V and 5 bases from J; bases unmatched to any gene: 6. Germline values: CDR1 SGHRS, CDR2 YFSETQ. The CDR3 sequence is CASSVTGRDQPQHF. CDR3 sequence (DNA): TGCGCCAGCAGCGTGACAGGGCGCGATCAGCCCCAGCATTTT. Looking up the rest from reference TRBV5-1 and TRBJ1-5 gives the full variable domain: KAGVTQTPRYLIKTRGQQVTLSCSPISGHRSVSWYQQTPGQGLQFLFEYFSETQRNKGNFPGRFSGRQFSNSRSEMNVSTLELGDSALYLCASSVTGRDQPQHFGDGTRLSIL.

J is TRBJ2-2 and V is TRBV7-9; weak D call: TRBD2 (6 bases). Trimming pared 2 bases from V and 6 bases from J, leaving 10 bases between. Per germline, CDR1 SEHNR and CDR2 FQNEAQ (reference sequence). The CDR3 extends over 14 amino acids. The CDR3 loop is CASSLYGEAGELFF. DNA for the CDR3: TGTGCCAGCAGCTTATACGGGGAGGCCGGGGAGCTGTTTTTT.

This clone was seen only a few times. The J gene is TRBJ2-3, the V gene TRBV19; possibly TRBD2 for D (5 bases). Germline-derived CDR1 and CDR2 are LNHDA and SQIVND (reference sequence). This CDR3 spans 13 amino acids. Trimming cost V 3 bases and J 8 bases, with 12 bases left between them. CDR3 amino acids: CASSIRREGTQYF. The CDR3 coding sequence is TGTGCCAGTAGTATCCGACGGGAAGGTACGCAGTATTTT.

CDR3 region: CASSVGVGQSADTQYF. The CDR3 nucleotides are TGTGCCAGCAGCGTAGGAGTCGGGCAGAGCGCAGATACGCAGTATTTT. The genes are TRBV9 and TRBJ2-3; D call uncertain. The germline CDR1 and CDR2 sequences are SGDLS and YYNGEE. V was trimmed by 0 bases and J by 4 bases, leaving 15 bases between them. This CDR3 comprises 16 residues.

The chain couples TRBV7-9 to TRBJ2-7; D call uncertain. The V and J ends lost 5 bases and 4 bases respectively, with 9 bases between them. The germline V gene encodes CDR1 SEHNR and CDR2 FQNEAQ (reference sequence). The CDR3 is 12 residues long. CDR3 in amino acids: CASSPLYYEQYF. CDR3 nucleotides: TGTGCCAGCAGCCCCCTATATTACGAGCAGTACTTC.

To note about this clone: Sequence at one end of the junction differs from germline and may be a read error. J is TRBJ2-1 and V is TRBV6-1, with a weak D call TRBD1 (5 bases). The germline V gene encodes CDR1 MNHNS and CDR2 SASEGT. This CDR3 is built from 13 residues. The CDR3 region is CAISAVWGAEQFF. The CDR3, as DNA: TGTGCCATCAGTGCAGTATGGGGCGCGGAGCAGTTCTTC.

This clone was found a few times. The J gene is TRBJ1-2, the V gene TRBV6-6; TRBD1 is a possible D gene (5 bases). Trimming stripped 2 bases from V and 4 bases from J, with 17 bases between. The CDR3 runs to 16 residues. Germline V gene lookup returns CDR1 MNHNY and CDR2 SVGAGI (reference sequence). The CDR3 spells CASSYPTAARAYGYTF. CDR3 bases: TGTGCCAGCAGTTACCCGACAGCCGCCAGGGCCTATGGCTACACCTTC.

This chain links TRBV7-6 with TRBJ2-7; the D is unclear. Germline V gene sequence: CDR1 SGHVS, CDR2 FNYEAQ. Between the trimmed V and J ends, which lost 1 base and 6 bases, there was a span of 4 bases. The CDR3 has 11 amino acids. This CDR3 is CASSLVGEQYF. The CDR3 nucleotides read TGTGCCAGCAGCTTAGTCGGCGAGCAGTACTTC. Variable domain in full (rest from reference TRBV7-6 and TRBJ2-7): GAGVSQSPRYKVTKRGQDVALRCDPISGHVSLYWYRQALGQGPEFLTYFNYEAQQDKSGLPNDRFSAERPEGSISTLTIQRTEQRDSAMYRCASSLVGEQYFGPGTRLTVT.

This clone was found a few times. The chain has TRBV7-9 and TRBJ2-3, with 9 bases lining up with TRBD1. The CDR3 has 15 residues. CDR1 is SEHNR and CDR2 is FQNEAQ in the germline V gene (reference sequence). The V gene end was trimmed by 3 bases and the J gene end by 6 bases; junction bases not matched to a gene: 7. The CDR3 sequence: CASSFSSGQGDTQYF. The CDR3 region has the DNA TGTGCCAGCAGCTTTTCTTCAGGACAGGGGGATACGCAGTATTTT.

A note on this clone: Other DNA sequences of this sample code for an identical CDR3. The chain uses TRBV18 and TRBJ2-5; D is ambiguous. The CDR3 covers 13 residues. V dropped 6 bases and J dropped 2 bases, with 10 bases sitting between them. Germline CDR1 and CDR2: KGHSH and LQKENI. This CDR3 reads CASSSGSQETQYF. The CDR3 coding sequence is TGTGCCAGCTCGTCAGGAAGTCAAGAGACCCAGTACTTC.

The chain has TRBV27 and TRBJ1-2, with D unclear. From germline, CDR1 is MNHEY and CDR2 SMNVEV (reference sequence). The V end lost 6 bases, the J end lost 5 bases, and 16 bases lay between the germline ends. The CDR3 loop spans 14 amino acids. The DNA for the CDR3 is TGTGCCAGCAGACCACCCCGGTACAGTTATGGCTACACCTTC. Protein: CASRPPRYSYGYTF.

V usage is TRBV7-9 and J usage is TRBJ1-1; 9 nucleotides match TRBD1. Trimming cost V 5 bases and J 1 base; bases outside gene matches: 5. The CDR3 length is 15 residues. Germline V gene data show CDR1 as SEHNR and CDR2 as FQNEAQ (reference sequence). The CDR3 DNA reads TGTGCCAGCAGCAGAAAGGGACAGGGGAACACTGAAGCTTTCTTT. This codes for CASSRKGQGNTEAFF.

In its sample, this clone was seen a few times. V and J are TRBV5-4 and TRBJ1-3; D remains unclear. The length of the CDR3 is 14 residues. Trimming pared 0 bases from V and 2 bases from J, leaving 6 bases between. The germline V gene encodes CDR1 SGHNT and CDR2 YYREEE (reference sequence). The chain's CDR3 is CASSLGGTGNTIYF. Here the CDR3 DNA reads TGTGCCAGCAGCTTGGGAGGAACTGGAAACACCATATATTTT.